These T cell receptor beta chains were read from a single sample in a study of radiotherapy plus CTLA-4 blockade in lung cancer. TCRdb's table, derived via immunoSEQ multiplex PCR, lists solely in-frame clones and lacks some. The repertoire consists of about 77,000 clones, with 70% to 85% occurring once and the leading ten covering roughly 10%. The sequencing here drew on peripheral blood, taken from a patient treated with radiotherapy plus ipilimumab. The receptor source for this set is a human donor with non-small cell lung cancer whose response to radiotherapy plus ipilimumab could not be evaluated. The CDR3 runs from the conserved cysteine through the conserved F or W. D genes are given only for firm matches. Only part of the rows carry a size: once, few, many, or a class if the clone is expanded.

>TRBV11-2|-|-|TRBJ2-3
CASSLDLSTDTQYF
TGTGCCAGCAGCTTAGATTTAAGCACAGATACGCAGTATTTT
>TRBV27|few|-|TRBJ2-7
CASSGGLGVDEQYF
TGTGCCAGCAGTGGGGGGTTGGGGGTAGACGAGCAGTACTTC
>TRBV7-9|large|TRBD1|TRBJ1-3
CASSLAGQGGNTIYF
TGTGCCAGCAGCTTAGCAGGACAGGGAGGAAACACCATATATTTT
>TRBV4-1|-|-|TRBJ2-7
CASSQGGRALTYEQYF
TGCGCCAGCAGCCAGGGTGGCAGGGCCTTAACCTACGAGCAGTACTTC
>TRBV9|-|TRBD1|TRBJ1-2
CASSGYRGQPTLYGYTF
TGTGCCAGCAGCGGCTACCGGGGACAGCCAACCCTCTATGGCTACACCTTC
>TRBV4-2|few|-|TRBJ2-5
CASSQDYQTQETQYF
TGTGCCAGCAGCCAAGATTACCAGACACAAGAGACCCAGTACTTC
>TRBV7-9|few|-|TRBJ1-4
CASSLGVVGEKLFF
TGTGCCAGCAGCTTAGGGGTAGTCGGGGAAAAACTGTTTTTT
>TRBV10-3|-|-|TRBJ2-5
CAIASGFLETQYF
TGTGCCATCGCTTCGGGTTTTTTAGAGACCCAGTACTTC
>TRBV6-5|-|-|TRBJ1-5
CASSLTGEGQPQHF
TGTGCCAGCAGTTTAACGGGGGAAGGGCAGCCCCAGCATTTT
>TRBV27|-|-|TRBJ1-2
CASSWAGVGGNYGYTF
TGTGCCAGCAGTTGGGCGGGGGTAGGGGGTAACTATGGCTACACCTTC
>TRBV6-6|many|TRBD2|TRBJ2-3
CASSLGTSDNTQYF
TGTGCCAGCAGTTTGGGGACTAGCGATAATACGCAGTATTTT
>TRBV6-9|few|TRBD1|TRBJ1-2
CASSYPTGGYTF
TGTGCCAGCAGTTACCCGACAGGGGGCTACACCTTC
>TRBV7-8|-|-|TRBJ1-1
CASSLFDGLNTEAFF
TGTGCCAGCAGCTTATTTGACGGGTTGAACACTGAAGCTTTCTTT
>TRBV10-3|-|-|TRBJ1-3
CAIRTVQSENTIYF
TGTGCCATCAGGACAGTCCAGTCGGAAAACACCATATATTTT
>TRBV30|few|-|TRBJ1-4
CALQGGYEKLFF
TGTGCCCTCCAGGGAGGATATGAAAAACTGTTTTTT
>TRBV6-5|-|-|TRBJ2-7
CASSGSGLEQYF
TGTGCCAGCAGTGGGAGCGGGCTCGAGCAGTACTTC
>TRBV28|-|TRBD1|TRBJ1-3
CASSLDRGYRNTIYF
TGTGCCAGCAGTTTAGACAGGGGATATAGAAACACCATATATTTT
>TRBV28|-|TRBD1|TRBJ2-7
CASSPRGQGASSYEQYF
TGTGCCAGCAGTCCCAGGGGACAGGGCGCCAGCTCCTACGAGCAGTACTTC
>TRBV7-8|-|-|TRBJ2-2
CASSTPTTPVPELFF
TGTGCCAGCAGCACCCCCACTACCCCCGTCCCGGAGCTGTTTTTT
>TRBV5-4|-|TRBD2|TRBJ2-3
CASSGGAGDADTQYF
TGTGCCAGCAGCGGCGGAGCGGGAGATGCAGATACGCAGTATTTT
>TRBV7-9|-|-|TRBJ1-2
CASSLATPTYGYTF
TGTGCCAGCAGCTTAGCGACTCCTACCTATGGCTACACCTTC
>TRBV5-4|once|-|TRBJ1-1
CASSFKQEAFF
TGTGCCAGCAGTTTTAAACAGGAAGCTTTCTTT
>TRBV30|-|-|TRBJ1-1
CAWSVNGEAFF
TGTGCCTGGAGTGTAAACGGGGAAGCTTTCTTT
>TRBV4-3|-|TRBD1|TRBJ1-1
CASSPGTEATAEAFF
TGCGCCAGCAGCCCTGGGACAGAGGCCACGGCTGAAGCTTTCTTT
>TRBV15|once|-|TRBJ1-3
CATSRDPGDTIYF
TGTGCCACCAGCAGAGATCCCGGGGACACCATATATTTT
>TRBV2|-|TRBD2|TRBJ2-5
CASRPQGGGAWQETQYF
TGTGCCAGCAGGCCCCAGGGCGGGGGGGCTTGGCAAGAGACCCAGTACTTC
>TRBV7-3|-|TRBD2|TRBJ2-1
CASSTAGGNEQFF
TGTGCCAGCAGCACCGCCGGGGGGAATGAGCAGTTCTTC